The next 22 T cell receptor beta chains were all read from a single sample in a study of prognosis after radiotherapy for stage I lung cancer. Genomic DNA was the source, and TCR beta CDR3 was amplified from it by two-round multiplex PCR. With primers specific to each TRBV and TRBJ gene, the first-round PCR was performed. TCRdb redid the calling of the multiplex PCR reads with MiXCR, one entry per CDR3 protein. The data show 20,000 or so distinct CDR3 sequences, around 24% seen once. The source material was PBMCs, sampled before or after stereotactic body radiation therapy (not recorded which). The receptors originated from a donor at least 50 years old with non-small cell lung cancer.

Ten or more counts support this clonotype. The gene calls are TRBV2 and TRBJ1-3, with TRBD1 matching 10 bases. With 6 bases clipped from V and 5 bases from J, the junction kept 4 bases outside the gene matches. Germline V CDR1 and CDR2: SNHLY, FYNNEI. The CDR3 is 14 residues long. CDR3 residues: CASSDDRGRNTIYF. In DNA, the CDR3 is TGTGCCAGCAGCGACGACAGGGGGCGAAACACCATATATTTT. Combining the CDR3 with reference TRBV2 and TRBJ1-3 gives the whole variable domain EPEVTQTPSHQVTQMGQEVILRCVPISNHLYFYWYRQILGQKVEFLVSFYNNEISEKSEIFDDQFSVERPDGSNFTLKIRSTKLEDSAMYFCASSDDRGRNTIYFGEGSWLTVV.

At least ten counts were recorded for this clonotype. This chain connects TRBV2 to TRBJ1-3; 7 bases match TRBD1. Trimming at V came to 4 bases and at J to 2 bases, leaving 2 bases not matched to a gene. The CDR3 spans 14 residues. Germline values: CDR1 SNHLY, CDR2 FYNNEI. The chain's CDR3 is CASSVGQAGNTIYF. CDR3 nucleotides: TGTGCCAGCAGTGTAGGACAGGCTGGAAACACCATATATTTT.

Concerning this clonotype itself: One end of the junction does not line up with germline, which may come from a read error. This chain uses TRBV20-1 with TRBJ2-1; D not resolved. CDR3 length equals 14 residues. The V gene's germline CDR1 is DFQATT and CDR2 SNEGSKA (reference sequence). The CDR3 DNA sequence: TGCAGTGACGCGGTCGACACCTCCTACAATGAGCGGTTCTTC. Amino acid sequence: CSDAVDTSYNERFF.

Details on this clonotype: A read error may produce the germline difference seen at one junction end. The chain uses TRBV12-3 or TRBV12-4 and TRBJ2-1; D unresolved. This CDR3 is built from 15 residues. The CDR3 spells CASTPGVSSYNEQLF. DNA of the CDR3: TGTGCCAGCACCCCGGGCGTGAGCTCCTACAATGAGCAGCTCTTC.

About this clonotype: A far larger clone is a single base away, which makes a read error likely. The gene calls are TRBV6-5 and TRBJ2-5, with TRBD2 matching 7 bases. The J call is in doubt because the DNA end fits TRBJ2-1 better. This CDR3 contains 14 residues. Germline lookup yields CDR1 MNHEY and CDR2 SVGAGI. CDR3 in amino acids: CASSYSAGVNDQFF. The CDR3 region has the DNA TGTGCCAGCAGTTACAGTGCGGGAGTAAATGATCAGTTCTTC.

This clonotype came up many times. The CDR3 nucleotides read TGTGCCAGCAGTGAAAGAGCGGACACAGATACGCAGTATTTT. This codes for CASSERADTDTQYF. The V and J genes are TRBV6-1 and TRBJ2-3; a possible D gene is TRBD2 (5 bases). CDR1 is MNHNS, CDR2 SASEGT, per germline. The CDR3 sequence is 14 residues long. Trimming pared 2 bases from V and 2 bases from J, leaving 8 bases between.

This clonotype showed up many times. Written as DNA, the CDR3 is TGTGCCAGCAGTTTAAAGCCCGGACTAGCGGGAGTCGAGCAGTACTTC. Translating it yields CASSLKPGLAGVEQYF. V is TRBV28 and J is TRBJ2-7, with 13 nucleotides matching TRBD2. Germline V gene data show CDR1 as MDHEN and CDR2 as SYDVKM. This CDR3 region has 16 residues. With 2 bases clipped from V and 6 bases from J, the junction kept 7 bases outside the gene matches.

Ten or more counts support this clonotype. The gene calls are TRBV5-1 and TRBJ1-1; maybe TRBD1 (5 bases). Germline CDR1 and CDR2: SGHRS and YFSETQ. The V end lost 0 bases, the J end lost 0 bases, and 12 bases lay between the germline ends. The CDR3 has 16 residues. CDR3 amino acids: CASSLDEGRMNTEAFF. CDR3 in DNA: TGCGCCAGCAGCTTGGACGAGGGGCGGATGAACACTGAAGCTTTCTTT.

The rearrangement joins TRBV20-1 to TRBJ2-3, with a tentative D call TRBD1 (6 bases). The end of the DNA fits TRBJ1-5 better, so the J call may be wrong. Germline V gives CDR1 DFQATT, CDR2 SNEGSKA (reference sequence). This CDR3 has 12 residues. Here the CDR3 DNA reads TGCAGTACCGCTGGGGGCACAGATACGCAGCATTTT. As protein: CSTAGGTDTQHF.

This clonotype was picked up many times. The chain combines TRBV11-2 with TRBJ2-7; the D is unclear. The ends were cut back, 1 base at V and 6 bases at J, with 10 bases in the middle. Germline CDR1 reads SGHAT; CDR2 reads FQNNGV. The CDR3 consists of 13 residues. The CDR3 nucleotides are TGTGCCAGCAGCTTAGTTCGCATCCGCGAGCAGTACTTC. This encodes CASSLVRIREQYF.

Of note for this clonotype: This likely traces to a read error, being one base from a far larger clone. The chain recombines TRBV5-6 with TRBJ2-2, with TRBD1 matching over 11 bases. The V gene's germline CDR1 is SGHDT and CDR2 YYEEEE. CDR3 length: 16 amino acids. CDR3 bases: TGCGCCAGCAGCCAAGAGGGGACAGGGGGACGCGGGGAGCTGTTTTTT. Protein sequence: CASSQEGTGGRGELFF.

In its sample, this clonotype was seen many times. The CDR3 DNA reads as TGTGCCAGCAGCCTACAAGGGACAAAAGCCTACAATGAGCAGTTCTTC. It specifies CASSLQGTKAYNEQFF. The chain joins TRBV6-4 to TRBJ2-1, with D possibly TRBD1 on 6 matching bases. This CDR3 region has 16 residues. The germline V gene has CDR1 MRHNA and CDR2 SNTAGT. Trimming took off 6 bases at V and 2 bases at J, with 17 bases between the two ends.

V is TRBV6-1 and J is TRBJ2-7; 8 nucleotides align to TRBD2. The CDR3 length is 15 residues. Per germline, CDR1 MNHNS and CDR2 SASEGT. V dropped 4 bases and J dropped 0; count of bases not matched to a gene: 5. Here the CDR3 DNA reads TGTGCCAGCAGTGTGGGTGGGACTAGCTCCTACGAGCAGTACTTC. The encoded protein is CASSVGGTSSYEQYF.

In regard to this clonotype: A far larger clone is one base from this, pointing to a likely read error. The chain links TRBV7-3 to TRBJ2-1; 10 bases fit TRBD2. From germline, CDR1 is SGHTA and CDR2 FQGTGA. The length of the CDR3 is 16 residues. CDR3 loop: CVSSFSGGFSYNEQFF. In DNA, the CDR3 is TGTGTCAGCAGCTTTAGCGGGGGGTTCTCCTACAATGAGCAGTTCTTC.

This clonotype has a count of ten or more. The chain combines TRBV15 with TRBJ2-2; 8 bases agree with TRBD1. CDR1 is LNHNV, CDR2 YYDKDF, per germline (reference sequence). The CDR3 is 17 amino acids. The J segment lost 8 bases and the V segment lost 1 base, leaving 12 bases of the junction unmatched. This chain's CDR3 is CATSRGAPGGGQGELFF. For the CDR3, the DNA is TGTGCCACCAGCAGAGGGGCTCCAGGGGGCGGCCAGGGGGAGCTGTTTTTT.

The CDR3 DNA follows: TGTGCCAGCAGCTTGTCCCAGGGGGAGAGGGAGACCCAGTACTTC. Translation gives CASSLSQGERETQYF. The V gene is TRBV5-4, the J gene TRBJ2-5; 7 bases map to TRBD1. Germline V gene lookup returns CDR1 SGHNT and CDR2 YYREEE (reference sequence). V was clipped by 1 base and J by 5 bases; unmatched bases: 8. The CDR3 contains 15 residues.

This clonotype showed up many times. The chain uses TRBV6-1 and TRBJ2-7; no definite D call. Trimming removed 3 bases from V and 4 bases from J, with 7 bases in between. The CDR3 length is 12 residues. Germline lookup yields CDR1 MNHNS and CDR2 SASEGT. CDR3 loop: CASSDPNYEQYF. The DNA of the CDR3 is TGTGCCAGCAGTGACCCGAATTACGAGCAGTACTTC.

The J gene is TRBJ2-3, the V gene TRBV11-2, with 9 bases fitting TRBD1. This CDR3 region has 15 residues. J lost 6 bases, V lost 5 bases, and 9 bases had no gene match. Germline loops: CDR1 SGHAT, CDR2 FQNNGV. DNA of the CDR3: TGTGCCAGCAGCCAGCCGGGACAGGGAAGGGATACGCAGTATTTT. It codes for CASSQPGQGRDTQYF.

In this sample, this clonotype is medium-sized. The CDR3 DNA sequence: TGCGCCAGCAGCTTGTTCACTAGTAGTCCCGGGGAGCTGTTTTTT. This gives the protein CASSLFTSSPGELFF. The chain carries TRBV5-1 and TRBJ2-2, with D possibly being TRBD2 (5 bases). This CDR3 has 15 amino acids. Germline CDR1 is SGHRS and CDR2 is YFSETQ. Deletions cut 1 base from V and 6 bases from J, with 13 bases between.

This clonotype was detected ten times or more. The junction differs from germline at one of its ends, possibly a read error. The chain uses TRBV2 and TRBJ2-1; 11 nucleotides align to TRBD2. Germline-derived CDR1 and CDR2 are SNHLY and FYNNEI. This CDR3 contains 12 residues. This CDR3 is CASRGGLAATAF. CDR3 bases: TGTGCCAGCAGGGGGGGACTAGCGGCAACTGCCTTC.

Many counts were recorded for this clonotype. V usage is TRBV6-2 or TRBV6-3 and J usage is TRBJ1-5; D may be TRBD1 (5 bases). The CDR3 is made up of 17 amino acids. Germline V gene sequence: CDR1 MNHEY, CDR2 SVGEGT. V lost 3 bases and J lost 0, with 15 bases in between. The CDR3 reads CASSYVDTQYSNQPQHF. For the CDR3, the DNA is TGTGCCAGCAGTTATGTGGACACCCAATATAGCAATCAGCCCCAGCATTTT.

This sequence joins TRBV20-1 and TRBJ2-1, with 7 bases matching TRBD2. The trim removed 4 bases at V and 3 bases at J, leaving 9 bases unmatched. Per germline, CDR1 DFQATT and CDR2 SNEGSKA (reference sequence). The CDR3 runs 15 residues. The CDR3 sequence is CSAIYLAGDYNEQFF. DNA of the CDR3: TGCAGTGCTATATATCTCGCGGGGGACTACAATGAGCAGTTCTTC.